This TCR beta chain was sequenced during a study of monozygotic twins with inflammatory bowel disease. Of note for this clonotype: Its target is not known.

CDR1 is SQVTM and CDR2 is ANQGSEA in the germline V gene. The CDR3 has 13 residues. Findings and limits, study-wide: Patient repertoire variability may have increased through differing immunosuppressive treatments. Perhaps reflecting limited power, concordant and discordant twins did not differ in repertoire similarity. The authors found no support for a single strong IBD-associated signal or clonotype.

One entry per CDR3 protein, without DNA, is what TCRdb gives after re-calling the 5' RACE reads. The table gives over 110,000 distinct CDR3 sequences; the top ten clones make up approximately 2.5% of it. The V call is TRBV29-1, the J call TRBJ2-7; TCRdb's D call, TRBD1, is unchecked because there is no DNA. The sequenced sample was blood. The receptor comes from a human donor with ulcerative colitis or Crohn's disease, or a healthy co-twin of an affected twin (not recorded which). The chain's CDR3 is CSVSPGSSYEQYF.